These T cell receptor beta chains were read from a single sample in a study of T-cell reconstitution after alpha-beta-depleted transplantation in children. TCRdb redid the calling of the PCR reads with MiXCR, one entry per CDR3 protein. This sample has about 980,000 distinct CDR3 sequences, with around 30% found just once. The sequences come from PBMCs, mostly from graft donor cells, collected 360 days after TCRalphabeta/CD19-depleted stem cell transplant. These TCRs come from a boy under two years old who had a stem cell transplant for SCID, so the T cells may come from the graft donor. CDR3s include the opening cysteine and the closing phenylalanine or tryptophan. D genes are given only for firm matches. The listing skips clone size in some rows; elsewhere it reads once, few, many or a size class.

V gene: TRBV4-3
clone size: .
J gene: TRBJ2-5
CDR3 length: 15
D gene: TRBD1
CDR3 DNA: TGCGCCAGCAGCCAAGACGGCAGGGGGCTGGAGACCCAGTACTTC
CDR3 protein: CASSQDGRGLETQYF

V gene: TRBV12-3/TRBV12-4
clone size: few
J gene: TRBJ2-7
CDR3 length: 12
D gene: .
CDR3 DNA: TGTGCCAGCAGTCCACCTTACAGGGAACAGTACTTC
CDR3 protein: CASSPPYREQYF

V gene: TRBV30
clone size: .
J gene: TRBJ2-7
CDR3 length: 13
D gene: TRBD1
CDR3 DNA: TGTGCCTGGAGTGTAGGGGACAGGGACGAGCAGTACTTC
CDR3 protein: CAWSVGDRDEQYF

V gene: TRBV29-1
clone size: .
J gene: TRBJ1-5
CDR3 length: 13
D gene: .
CDR3 DNA: TGCAGCGTTGAAGACGGGCGCAATCAGCCCCAGCATTTT
CDR3 protein: CSVEDGRNQPQHF

V gene: TRBV5-1
clone size: .
J gene: TRBJ2-1
CDR3 length: 19
D gene: TRBD2
CDR3 DNA: TGCGCCAGCAGCAAAATGTGGACTAGCGGGGCCCGAAAAGGCAATGAGCAGTTCTTC
CDR3 protein: CASSKMWTSGARKGNEQFF

V gene: TRBV28
clone size: .
J gene: TRBJ2-1
CDR3 length: 18
D gene: .
CDR3 DNA: TGTGCCAGCAGTTCCCCGCCTTTAGGGGAAAGGGGAGACAATGAGCAGTTCTTC
CDR3 protein: CASSSPPLGERGDNEQFF

V gene: TRBV20-1
clone size: .
J gene: TRBJ2-5
CDR3 length: 13
D gene: TRBD2
CDR3 DNA: TGCAGTGCCCATAGCGGGGACCAAGAGACCCAGTACTTC
CDR3 protein: CSAHSGDQETQYF

V gene: TRBV28
clone size: few
J gene: TRBJ1-6
CDR3 length: 15
D gene: .
CDR3 DNA: TGTGCCAGCAGTTTATATACAGGGAGGAATTCACCCCTCCACTTT
CDR3 protein: CASSLYTGRNSPLHF

V gene: TRBV24-1
clone size: few
J gene: TRBJ2-5
CDR3 length: 14
D gene: TRBD1
CDR3 DNA: TGTGCCACCAGTGATTCGGACAGGGATAAGACCCAGTACTTC
CDR3 protein: CATSDSDRDKTQYF

V gene: TRBV14
clone size: .
J gene: TRBJ2-5
CDR3 length: 16
D gene: TRBD1
CDR3 DNA: TGTGCCAGCAGCCGGAGGGACAGGGGGCCGTGGGAGACCCAGTACTTC
CDR3 protein: CASSRRDRGPWETQYF

V gene: TRBV4-2
clone size: .
J gene: TRBJ2-5
CDR3 length: 15
D gene: .
CDR3 DNA: TGTGCCAGCAGCCAAGACCCCGACAGCCAAGAGACCCAGTACTTC
CDR3 protein: CASSQDPDSQETQYF

V gene: TRBV11-1
clone size: few
J gene: TRBJ2-7
CDR3 length: 20
D gene: .
CDR3 DNA: TGTGCCAGCAGCTTAGTGAAGGACCTATTTGACAGTGAAATCTCCTACGAGCAGTACTTC
CDR3 protein: CASSLVKDLFDSEISYEQYF

V gene: TRBV7-9
clone size: .
J gene: TRBJ2-2
CDR3 length: 12
D gene: .
CDR3 DNA: TGTGCCAGCAGCTTAGTTCTCCGGGAGCTGTTTTTT
CDR3 protein: CASSLVLRELFF

V gene: TRBV9
clone size: .
J gene: TRBJ2-1
CDR3 length: 16
D gene: .
CDR3 DNA: TGTGCCAGCAGCGTAGGCAGGGTGAGCTCCTACAATGAGCAGTTCTTC
CDR3 protein: CASSVGRVSSYNEQFF

V gene: TRBV20-1
clone size: few
J gene: TRBJ2-5
CDR3 length: 17
D gene: .
CDR3 DNA: TGCAGTGCTAGAGAAAGCCACACGACGGGTTTCATGGAGACCCAGTACTTC
CDR3 protein: CSARESHTTGFMETQYF

V gene: TRBV24-1
clone size: few
J gene: TRBJ2-5
CDR3 length: 15
D gene: .
CDR3 DNA: TGTGCCACCAGTGATTCTCGGATAGCCCAAGAGACCCAGTACTTC
CDR3 protein: CATSDSRIAQETQYF

V gene: TRBV4-1
clone size: .
J gene: TRBJ2-1
CDR3 length: 16
D gene: .
CDR3 DNA: TGCGCCAGCAGCCAGAAAAGACGCAGGGGCTACAATGAGCAGTTCTTC
CDR3 protein: CASSQKRRRGYNEQFF

V gene: TRBV10-3
clone size: few
J gene: TRBJ2-3
CDR3 length: 14
D gene: .
CDR3 DNA: TGTGCCATCAGTGAGGAGACAGTTATGGATACGCAGTATTTT
CDR3 protein: CAISEETVMDTQYF

V gene: TRBV9
clone size: .
J gene: TRBJ1-2
CDR3 length: 12
D gene: .
CDR3 DNA: TGTGCCAGCAGCGAGGGGATTCGGGGCTACACCTTC
CDR3 protein: CASSEGIRGYTF

V gene: TRBV15
clone size: .
J gene: TRBJ2-3
CDR3 length: 12
D gene: TRBD2
CDR3 DNA: TGTGCCACCACCCCGGGGGGAGATACGCAGTATTTT
CDR3 protein: CATTPGGDTQYF

V gene: TRBV28
clone size: .
J gene: TRBJ1-5
CDR3 length: 16
D gene: .
CDR3 DNA: TGTGCCAGCAGTACTCGGGACGGCCGGGGCAATCAGCCCCAGCATTTT
CDR3 protein: CASSTRDGRGNQPQHF

V gene: TRBV5-6
clone size: few
J gene: TRBJ1-4
CDR3 length: 15
D gene: .
CDR3 DNA: TGTGCCAGCAGCTTCTACGTCGCAACTAATGAAAAACTGTTTTTT
CDR3 protein: CASSFYVATNEKLFF

V gene: TRBV19
clone size: .
J gene: TRBJ1-5
CDR3 length: 17
D gene: TRBD1
CDR3 DNA: TGTGCCAGTAGTATATGGACAGGGGCGAATAGCAATCAGCCCCAGCATTTT
CDR3 protein: CASSIWTGANSNQPQHF

V gene: TRBV5-1
clone size: few
J gene: TRBJ2-1
CDR3 length: 16
D gene: .
CDR3 DNA: TGCGCCAGCAGCTTGGACAGTTATAGCTCCTACAATGAGCAGTTCTTC
CDR3 protein: CASSLDSYSSYNEQFF

V gene: TRBV3-1
clone size: few
J gene: TRBJ2-1
CDR3 length: 19
D gene: TRBD1
CDR3 DNA: TGTGCCAGCAGCCATCTCCGCGAAAGGGGACAGGGGGCCTACAATGAGCAGTTCTTC
CDR3 protein: CASSHLRERGQGAYNEQFF

V gene: TRBV4-1
clone size: few
J gene: TRBJ1-5
CDR3 length: 15
D gene: .
CDR3 DNA: TGCGCCAGCAGCCAAGGGGCCGTCGCAGGACAGCCCCAGCATTTT
CDR3 protein: CASSQGAVAGQPQHF

V gene: TRBV4-1
clone size: few
J gene: TRBJ2-2
CDR3 length: 18
D gene: TRBD2
CDR3 DNA: TGCGCCAGCAGCCAAGAACGACGGGGGGAGAGAGACACCGGGGAGCTGTTTTTT
CDR3 protein: CASSQERRGERDTGELFF

V gene: TRBV7-7
clone size: many
J gene: TRBJ2-2
CDR3 length: 19
D gene: TRBD1
CDR3 DNA: TGTGCCAGCAGCTGGAGGACAGGTCGTAAGGAGTGGGGCACCGGGGAGCTGTTTTTT
CDR3 protein: CASSWRTGRKEWGTGELFF

V gene: TRBV11-2
clone size: .
J gene: TRBJ2-1
CDR3 length: 16
D gene: TRBD2
CDR3 DNA: TGTGCCAGCAGCCCCGGACTAGCCGTCTCCTACAATGAGCAGTTCTTC
CDR3 protein: CASSPGLAVSYNEQFF

V gene: TRBV13
clone size: .
J gene: TRBJ2-3
CDR3 length: 14
D gene: .
CDR3 DNA: TGTGCCAGCAGCAGTTGGGCAGAGATTTATACGCAGTATTTT
CDR3 protein: CASSSWAEIYTQYF

V gene: TRBV12-3/TRBV12-4
clone size: once
J gene: TRBJ1-5
CDR3 length: 14
D gene: .
CDR3 DNA: TGTGCCAGCAGGTCGGAGGCCCTCAATCAGCCCCAGCATTTT
CDR3 protein: CASRSEALNQPQHF

V gene: TRBV15
clone size: few
J gene: TRBJ2-3
CDR3 length: 17
D gene: .
CDR3 DNA: TGTGCCACCAGCAGAGATAGGGTGAGAGGGCTGGCAGATACGCAGTATTTT
CDR3 protein: CATSRDRVRGLADTQYF

V gene: TRBV10-3
clone size: .
J gene: TRBJ2-5
CDR3 length: 12
D gene: .
CDR3 DNA: TGTGCCATCAGCAGAGGGCAAGAGACCCAGTACTTC
CDR3 protein: CAISRGQETQYF

V gene: TRBV12-3/TRBV12-4
clone size: many
J gene: TRBJ2-5
CDR3 length: 11
D gene: .
CDR3 DNA: TGTGCCAGCAGTAATGGAGAGACCCAGTACTTC
CDR3 protein: CASSNGETQYF

V gene: TRBV7-9
clone size: .
J gene: TRBJ2-7
CDR3 length: 14
D gene: TRBD1
CDR3 DNA: TGTGCCAGCAGGGGACAGGGGGTATCCTACGAGCAGTACTTC
CDR3 protein: CASRGQGVSYEQYF

V gene: TRBV25-1
clone size: few
J gene: TRBJ2-7
CDR3 length: 15
D gene: .
CDR3 DNA: TGTGCCAGCAGTGACCCTAGTGGGGGGACCCTGTTGCAGTACTTC
CDR3 protein: CASSDPSGGTLLQYF

V gene: TRBV7-7
clone size: few
J gene: TRBJ2-1
CDR3 length: 13
D gene: .
CDR3 DNA: TGTGCCAGCAGCCCTAAACTAGCCAGGGAGCAGTTCTTC
CDR3 protein: CASSPKLAREQFF

V gene: TRBV11-2
clone size: .
J gene: TRBJ2-1
CDR3 length: 14
D gene: .
CDR3 DNA: TGTGCCAGCAGCTTAGATTCCAATAGCTATGAGCAGTTCTTC
CDR3 protein: CASSLDSNSYEQFF

V gene: TRBV6-1
clone size: .
J gene: TRBJ1-5
CDR3 length: 15
D gene: TRBD1
CDR3 DNA: TGTGCCAGCAGAAAAGACAGGGGGAGCAATCAGCCCCAGCATTTT
CDR3 protein: CASRKDRGSNQPQHF

V gene: TRBV15
clone size: few
J gene: TRBJ2-2
CDR3 length: 15
D gene: .
CDR3 DNA: TGTGCCACCAGCAGAGTAGTACAGGGTTCCGGGGAGCTGTTTTTT
CDR3 protein: CATSRVVQGSGELFF

V gene: TRBV29-1
clone size: .
J gene: TRBJ2-1
CDR3 length: 14
D gene: .
CDR3 DNA: TGCAGCGTTTCAGGGTGGAGCGCCTACAATGAGCAGTTCTTC
CDR3 protein: CSVSGWSAYNEQFF

V gene: TRBV7-2
clone size: .
J gene: TRBJ2-5
CDR3 length: 15
D gene: TRBD1
CDR3 DNA: TGTGCCAGCAGCTCAGGGACAGGGGGCCCAGAGACCCAGTACTTC
CDR3 protein: CASSSGTGGPETQYF

V gene: TRBV7-2
clone size: few
J gene: TRBJ2-1
CDR3 length: 16
D gene: .
CDR3 DNA: TGTGCCAGCAGCCCCCCGACTAGTTCCTCCTACAATGAGCAGTTCTTC
CDR3 protein: CASSPPTSSSYNEQFF